The clone carrying this TCR beta chain was seen many times. The sample comes from a study of patients and donors after allogeneic stem cell transplantation. MiXCR, run by TCRdb on the RT-PCR reads, gives a single entry per CDR3 protein. In the table there are about 87,000 distinct CDR3 sequences, 5% of which are singletons. Germline assignment: CDR1 SGHTA and CDR2 FQGNSA. The CDR3 runs 13 residues. Deletions cut 6 bases from V and 4 bases from J, with 13 bases between. Sequenced: blood, either unsorted or a sorted T cell fraction (not recorded which). V usage is TRBV7-2 and J usage is TRBJ2-7; D gene unclear. The clonotype was recovered from a human donor who was either an allogeneic HSCT recipient or a stem cell or donor lymphocyte infusion donor (not recorded which). It is not recorded whose cells these are; they may come from a transplant donor. This CDR3 reads CASRNPSGYEQYF. The CDR3, as DNA: TGTGCCAGCAGGAACCCATCCGGTTACGAGCAGTACTTC.